A single sample gave rise to the 27 T cell receptor beta chains below, sequenced in a study of CD8+CD57+ T cells in acquired aplastic anemia. The authors sequenced patients whose flow cytometry had shown CD8+CD57+ cell expansion. CDR3 and TCR beta VDJ profiling relied on a genomic DNA template. Each CDR3 protein is one row after TCRdb ran MiXCR on the reads. The sample has 120,000 or so distinct CDR3 sequences, over 30% seen once. The sample was sorted CD4+, CD8+, or CD8+CD57+ T cells (not recorded which) from PBMCs. These receptors were obtained from a human donor with aplastic anemia.

In its sample, this clonotype was seen a few times. This sequence may be a read error, since a much larger clone differs from it by one base. This chain joins TRBV6-2 or TRBV6-3 and TRBJ2-7; 9 bases map to TRBD1. Germline CDR1 is MNHEY and CDR2 is SVGEGT. The CDR3 totals 14 residues. V lost 6 bases, J lost 6 bases, and 9 bases stayed unmatched. CDR3 region: CASSSGTGRGEQYV. The CDR3 DNA reads as TGTGCCAGCAGCTCCGGGACAGGGCGAGGCGAGCAGTACGTC.

The table lists this clonotype with a few counts. One end of the junction fails to match germline, which may point to a read error. The V gene is TRBV3-1, the J gene TRBJ1-2; 9 bases line up with TRBD1. This CDR3 spans 16 amino acids. The V gene's germline CDR1 is LGHDT and CDR2 YNNKEL (reference sequence). In nucleotides, the CDR3 is TGTGCCAGCAGCCCTAGCGCGGGACAGGGAGGCTATAGCTACACCTTC. As protein: CASSPSAGQGGYSYTF.

The chain links TRBV6-2 or TRBV6-3 to TRBJ1-2, with 10 bases identical to TRBD1. The CDR3 loop spans 18 amino acids. Trimming took 2 bases from V and 2 from J; bases not matched to a gene: 11. Germline CDR1 MNHEY, CDR2 SVGEGT. The CDR3 DNA sequence: TGTGCCAGCAGTTACAGGGGGACAGGGGCTGGAAAAAACTATGGCTACACCTTC. It yields the protein CASSYRGTGAGKNYGYTF.

About this clonotype itself: A much larger clone differs by one base, so this may be a read error. V is TRBV11-2 and J is TRBJ2-7, with TRBD1 as a possible D gene (5 bases). Deletions cut 5 bases from V and 0 bases from J, with 20 bases between. The germline V gene has CDR1 SGHAT and CDR2 FQNNGV. CDR3 length equals 17 residues. Here the CDR3 DNA reads TGTGCCAGCAGCCCTGGGGCAGGGAAGCCCAACTCCTACGAGCAGTACTTC. Translating gives CASSPGAGKPNSYEQYF.

V and J are TRBV20-1 and TRBJ2-7, with TRBD2 matching 11 bases. This CDR3 has 13 amino acids. With V trimmed by 3 bases and J by 5 bases, 3 bases remained unmatched. CDR1 is DFQATT, CDR2 SNEGSKA, per germline (reference sequence). As DNA, the CDR3 is TGCAGTGCTAGTAGCGGGGGGGGCCACGAGCAGTACTTC. It is translated as CSASSGGGHEQYF.

This sequence joins TRBV15 and TRBJ1-6; unclear D gene. Germline lookup yields CDR1 LNHNV and CDR2 YYDKDF (reference sequence). This CDR3 has 13 amino acids. V shed 4 bases and J shed 11 bases, with 12 bases lying between them. The CDR3 region is CATSNLIYAPLHF. DNA for the CDR3: TGTGCCACCAGCAATCTAATCTATGCACCCCTCCACTTT.

Many counts were recorded for this clonotype. The CDR3 DNA reads TGTGCCAGCAGTCAAATGGGTTCCTATAATTCACCCCTCCACTTT. Residues: CASSQMGSYNSPLHF. The V and J genes are TRBV7-3 and TRBJ1-6; D is unresolved. Trimming removed 6 bases at V and 1 base at J, with 10 bases between. CDR1 SGHTA and CDR2 FQGTGA come from the germline V gene. This CDR3 spans 15 amino acids.

The chain employs TRBV29-1 and TRBJ2-7, with 8 bases fitting TRBD1. From germline, CDR1 is SQVTM and CDR2 ANQGSEA. With V trimmed by 1 base and J by 0 bases, 2 bases remained unmatched. The CDR3 sequence is 14 residues long. CDR3 in DNA: TGCAGCGTTGAAGGGACAGGGATCTCCTACGAGCAGTACGTC. This gives the protein CSVEGTGISYEQYV.

The V and J genes are TRBV25-1 and TRBJ1-2; D is ambiguous. Trimming took off 6 bases at V and 7 bases at J, with 15 bases between the two ends. Germline V gene data show CDR1 as MGHDK and CDR2 as SYGVNS. This CDR3 contains 13 residues. CDR3 nucleotide sequence: TGTGCCAGCAGGGCGGGTGGAGCGCGTGGCTACACCTTC. Its protein product is CASRAGGARGYTF.

This clonotype was found many times. This chain uses TRBV10-3 with TRBJ1-5; 7 positions agree with TRBD1. Trimming removed 8 bases from V and 0 bases from J; junction bases left unmatched: 10. CDR3 length: 16 amino acids. CDR1 is ENHRY and CDR2 is SYGVKD in the germline V gene. The CDR3, as DNA: TGTGCCATCGCCTCGACAGGGATTGGTAGCAATCAGCCCCAGCATTTT. This sequence encodes CAIASTGIGSNQPQHF.

This clonotype was seen more than once but under ten times. This rearrangement joins TRBV29-1 to TRBJ1-2; D uncertain. Per germline, CDR1 SQVTM and CDR2 ANQGSEA. The CDR3 spans 14 residues. The V gene lost 3 bases and the J gene lost 0 bases, with 11 bases spanning the gap. The CDR3 here is CSVDGGGANYGYTF. CDR3 DNA: TGCAGCGTTGACGGTGGCGGGGCTAACTATGGCTACACCTTC.

This clonotype was recorded at least ten times. V usage is TRBV4-1 and J usage is TRBJ1-2, with D perhaps TRBD1 (5 bases). The CDR3 has 14 residues. CDR1 is MGHRA and CDR2 is YSYEKL in the germline V gene. V was clipped by 3 bases and J by 8 bases, with 16 bases between them. For the CDR3, the DNA is TGCGCCAGCAGCCACCTGGGACGCCGTAGCGGCTACACCTTC. Residues: CASSHLGRRSGYTF.

This clonotype was observed a handful of times. A read error is possible here, since a much larger clone lies one base away. The chain links TRBV5-1 to TRBJ2-7, with D perhaps matching TRBD1 or TRBD2 (5 bases each). This CDR3 has 15 amino acids. Germline CDR1 and CDR2: SGHRS and YFSETQ. CDR3 in amino acids: CASSSLAGTAREQCF. CDR3 coding DNA: TGCGCCAGCAGCTCTCTTGCCGGGACGGCCCGCGAGCAGTGCTTC.

The genes are TRBV7-6 and TRBJ1-6, with 10 bases aligning to TRBD1. Germline CDR1 and CDR2: SGHVS and FNYEAQ. The CDR3 extends over 16 amino acids. Trimming removed 4 bases from V and 10 bases from J; junction bases left unmatched: 10. In nucleotides, the CDR3 is TGTGCCAGCAGCTGCCGCGGGACAGGGGCCCTCTCACCCCTCCACTTT. Amino acid sequence: CASSCRGTGALSPLHF.

The J gene is TRBJ2-1, the V gene TRBV11-1; 10 bases are shared with TRBD1. The germline V gene has CDR1 SGHAT and CDR2 FQDESV (reference sequence). J lost 6 bases, V lost 1 base, and 9 bases had no gene match. CDR3 length: 17 amino acids. In nucleotides, the CDR3 is TGTGCCAGCAGCTTAGGGCCGGGACAGGGGTCTGGCAATGAGCAGTTCTTC. Translated, it gives CASSLGPGQGSGNEQFF.

In its sample, this clonotype was seen many times. The V gene is TRBV7-3, the J gene TRBJ1-1; TRBD1 matches at 11 bases. The V segment lost 5 bases and the J segment 4 bases; nucleotides outside the gene matches: 6. Germline CDR1 is SGHTA and CDR2 is FQGTGA. This CDR3 comprises 15 residues. The CDR3 DNA follows: TGTGCCAGCAGCAGAGGGACAGGGGGTGGCACTGAAGCTTTCTTT. It yields the protein CASSRGTGGGTEAFF.

The table lists this clonotype with many counts. The chain combines TRBV12-5 with TRBJ1-1, with D unclear. The CDR3 spans 13 residues. Deletions cut 8 bases from V and 1 base from J, with 11 bases between. The germline CDR1 and CDR2 sequences are LGHNT and FRNRAP. This CDR3 reads CASRLFGNTEAFF. Here the CDR3 DNA reads TGTGCTAGTCGGTTATTCGGGAACACTGAAGCTTTCTTT. Full variable domain (outside the CDR3, taken from reference TRBV12-5 and TRBJ1-1): DARVTQTPRHKVTEMGQEVTMRCQPILGHNTVFWYRQTMMQGLELLAYFRNRAPLDDSGMPKDRFSAEMPDATLATLKIQPSEPRDSAVYFCASRLFGNTEAFFGQGTRLTVV.

The table lists this clonotype with many counts. The chain links TRBV5-1 to TRBJ2-1, with TRBD1 matching 8 bases. The V and J ends lost 0 bases and 8 bases, in that order; junction bases with no gene match: 4. The CDR3 spans 14 residues. Germline CDR1 is SGHRS and CDR2 is YFSETQ. CDR3 sequence: CASSLAGGEDEQFF. Here the CDR3 DNA reads TGCGCCAGCAGCTTGGCAGGGGGCGAGGATGAGCAGTTCTTC.

The chain employs TRBV4-1 and TRBJ1-2, with a possible D match to TRBD1 (5 bases). Deletions cut 0 bases from V and 1 base from J, with 9 bases between. The CDR3 is made up of 15 amino acids. Germline lookup yields CDR1 MGHRA and CDR2 YSYEKL. CDR3 amino acids: CASSQDGTVNYGYTF. Written as DNA, the CDR3 is TGCGCCAGCAGCCAAGACGGGACGGTTAACTATGGCTACACCTTC.

In its sample, this clonotype was seen many times. The chain is built from TRBV28 and TRBJ1-2; a possible D gene is TRBD1 (6 bases). Trimming removed 11 bases from V and 6 bases from J, with 16 bases in between. The CDR3 totals 12 residues. Germline V gene data show CDR1 as MDHEN and CDR2 as SYDVKM. Here the CDR3 DNA reads TGTGCCTACCTCAGGGGAAGCGATGGCTACACCTTC. Translation gives CAYLRGSDGYTF.

This chain uses TRBV27 with TRBJ2-2; D unclear. Trimming left V 2 bases short and J 6 bases short, with 10 bases between. The CDR3 length is 14 residues. Germline CDR1 and CDR2: MNHEY and SMNVEV (reference sequence). The CDR3 bases are TGTGCCAGCAGTTTAGACCCCACGGCCGGGGAGCTGTTTTTT. Protein product: CASSLDPTAGELFF.

The V call is TRBV4-1, the J call TRBJ2-5, with a possible D match to TRBD1 (6 bases). The CDR3 is made up of 14 amino acids. Trimming pared 4 bases from V and 5 bases from J, leaving 14 bases between. Germline CDR1 is MGHRA and CDR2 is YSYEKL. DNA for the CDR3: TGCGCCAGCAGCCGACTGGTCAGGGGTGAGACCCAGTACTTC. Translating gives CASSRLVRGETQYF.

The chain carries TRBV19 and TRBJ1-2, with 9 positions matching TRBD1. After removal of 7 bases from V and 2 bases from J, the junction contained 5 bases not matched to a gene. The length of the CDR3 is 14 residues. From germline, CDR1 is LNHDA and CDR2 SQIVND (reference sequence). The CDR3 nucleotides read TGTGCCAGTACCCGGACAGGGGACAACTATGGCTACACCTTC. It yields the protein CASTRTGDNYGYTF.

In its sample, this clonotype was seen many times. This chain connects TRBV12-3 or TRBV12-4 to TRBJ1-5; a possible D gene is TRBD1 (5 bases). V was cut by 2 bases and J by 4 bases, with 9 bases left in between. The CDR3 spans 14 residues. The CDR3 sequence: CASSLRGENQPQHF. CDR3 DNA sequence: TGTGCCAGCAGTTTAAGGGGAGAGAATCAGCCCCAGCATTTT.

This clonotype was found many times. The CDR3 sequence: CASSQDFVRTSSPDTQYF. The CDR3 region has the DNA TGCGCCAGCAGCCAAGATTTTGTAAGGACTAGTTCCCCAGATACGCAGTATTTT. This chain connects TRBV4-1 to TRBJ2-3, with TRBD2 matching over 7 bases. V was clipped by 0 bases and J by 4 bases; unmatched bases: 13. In germline, CDR1 is MGHRA, CDR2 YSYEKL. This CDR3 has 18 residues.

This clonotype was detected a few times. The chain uses TRBV6-6 and TRBJ2-5, with D possibly called TRBD1 or TRBD2 (5 bases each). Germline assignment: CDR1 MNHNY and CDR2 SVGAGI (reference sequence). The V end lost 6 bases, the J end lost 5 bases, and 13 bases lay between the germline ends. The CDR3 has 13 amino acids. This CDR3 reads CASRDTGRETQYF. The CDR3 coding sequence is TGTGCCAGCAGGGATACGGGACGGGAGACCCAGTACTTC.

This chain connects TRBV29-1 to TRBJ2-2, with D perhaps matching TRBD1 (5 bases). Trimming pared 6 bases from V and 7 bases from J, leaving 21 bases between. The CDR3 extends over 15 amino acids. The germline V gene encodes CDR1 SQVTM and CDR2 ANQGSEA. The chain's CDR3 is CSVHGQGPGIGELFF. CDR3 nucleotide sequence: TGCAGCGTCCACGGGCAGGGTCCTGGGATCGGGGAGCTGTTTTTT.